This passage covers 6 T cell receptor beta chains from one sample sequenced in a study of blood T cell repertoires in COVID-19. Method: immunoSEQ multiplex PCR; TCRdb's copy keeps in-frame clones and lacks some. The table shows some 700,000 clones, with 85% to 90% occurring only once. The sequencing sample was made of peripheral blood. These receptors came from a woman aged 18 to 35 with acute or convalescent COVID-19.

As DNA, the CDR3 is TGTGCCAGCAGTGAACCCGGGACACTAACATACGAGCAGTACTTC. Its protein is CASSEPGTLTYEQYF. The chain links TRBV6-1 to TRBJ2-7, with D possibly matching TRBD1 (6 bases). V lost 2 bases, J lost 4 bases, and 15 bases lay in between. Germline V CDR1 and CDR2: MNHNS, SASEGT. This CDR3 is 15 amino acids long.

V is TRBV2 and J is TRBJ2-2; 10 nucleotides match TRBD2. Germline lookup yields CDR1 SNHLY and CDR2 FYNNEI. V shed 5 bases and J 7 bases; nucleotides not matched to a gene: 4. There are 14 residues in the CDR3. CDR3 sequence reads: CASSLLAGDGELFF. The DNA for the CDR3 is TGTGCCAGCAGTCTCCTAGCGGGGGACGGGGAGCTGTTTTTT.

In this sample, this clone turned up once. The gene calls are TRBV4-1 and TRBJ1-4; no reliable D call. The CDR3 has 16 amino acids. Germline V lookup: CDR1 MGHRA, CDR2 YSYEKL. Trimming cost V 2 bases and J 7 bases, with 17 bases left between them. The CDR3 DNA reads as TGCGCCAGCAGCCAACCTCCTACGAAGACTGTTGAAAAACTGTTTTTT. Translating gives CASSQPPTKTVEKLFF.

The V call is TRBV9, the J call TRBJ2-1, with a tentative D call TRBD1 (6 bases). With 4 bases removed from V and 4 bases from J, the gap between germline ends came to 15 bases. The germline gives CDR1 SGDLS, CDR2 YYNGEE. This CDR3 is built from 15 residues. CDR3 in amino acids: CASSPGGAGYNEQFF. Here the CDR3 DNA reads TGTGCCAGCAGCCCTGGGGGCGCTGGATACAATGAGCAGTTCTTC.

The V call is TRBV5-5, the J call TRBJ2-5, with 7 positions matching TRBD1. CDR1 is SGHKS and CDR2 is YYEKEE in the germline V gene (reference sequence). After removal of 2 bases from V and 5 bases from J, the junction contained 9 bases not matched to a gene. The CDR3 spans 15 residues. As DNA, the CDR3 is TGTGCCAGCAGCTTCTGGACAGGCCGTACGGAGACCCAGTACTTC. Protein product: CASSFWTGRTETQYF.

The J gene is TRBJ1-2, the V gene TRBV9; D is uncertain. CDR3 length: 13 residues. Trimming removed 4 bases from V and 4 bases from J, with 11 bases in between. The germline V gene has CDR1 SGDLS and CDR2 YYNGEE. In DNA form, the CDR3 reads TGTGCCAGCAGCTCCGACATTCCCTATGGCTACACCTTC. It encodes CASSSDIPYGYTF.